Listed below are T cell receptor beta chains from one sample, sequenced in a study of shared clonotypes between healthy human individuals. Generated by immunoSEQ multiplex PCR, the TCRdb table keeps only in-frame clones and is missing some. The sample includes approximately 1.9 million clones, 93% of them seen just once. The sample comprised naive CD8+ T cells from PBMCs. The receptors derive from a man between 18 and 35 years old in good health. Some clones in this sample may be carry-over from other donors' samples. Each CDR3 is given without its conserved first and last residue. Each record gives: D gene, J gene, V gene, CDR3 length, CDR3 protein. D genes are given only for firm matches.

NA	TRBJ1-2	TRBV7-8	10	ASSLGGNGYT
NA	TRBJ2-1	TRBV29-1	11	SVEGVSYNEQF
TRBD2	TRBJ2-2	TRBV27	14	ASSFVGLAYVGELF
TRBD2	TRBJ2-7	TRBV19	11	ASSSGSSYEQY
NA	TRBJ1-5	TRBV5-4	12	ASSLRGANQPQH
NA	TRBJ1-1	TRBV6-1	15	ASSEPGEGRVLNEAF
NA	TRBJ2-5	TRBV7-9	12	ASSSPRHQETQY
NA	TRBJ1-1	TRBV6-5	13	AGSPRGGRDTEAF
NA	TRBJ1-2	TRBV29-1	8	SVAGYGYT
TRBD1	TRBJ2-1	TRBV6-5	10	ASSLGGGEQF
NA	TRBJ2-7	TRBV25-1	11	ASSESSDYEQY
NA	TRBJ2-2	TRBV4-3	11	ASSQQIFGELF
TRBD1	TRBJ1-4	TRBV18	13	ASSPTRGRLEKLF
NA	TRBJ2-7	TRBV27	12	ASSSRSSSYEQY
NA	TRBJ2-7	TRBV2	11	ASSGTGIYEQY
NA	TRBJ1-1	TRBV6-5	9	ASIDNTEAF
NA	TRBJ2-5	TRBV7-3	15	ASSLPPGGPEGETQY
TRBD2	TRBJ2-3	TRBV9	11	ASSVGVGGPAY
TRBD2	TRBJ2-3	TRBV19	13	ASSPLGGGADTQY
TRBD2	TRBJ2-5	TRBV7-2	15	ASSSYGLAGDQETQY
NA	TRBJ1-1	TRBV28	12	ASSYSPKNTEAF
NA	TRBJ2-3	TRBV28	12	ASTKLIGADTQY
NA	TRBJ1-4	TRBV9	13	ASSPRGGLNEKLF